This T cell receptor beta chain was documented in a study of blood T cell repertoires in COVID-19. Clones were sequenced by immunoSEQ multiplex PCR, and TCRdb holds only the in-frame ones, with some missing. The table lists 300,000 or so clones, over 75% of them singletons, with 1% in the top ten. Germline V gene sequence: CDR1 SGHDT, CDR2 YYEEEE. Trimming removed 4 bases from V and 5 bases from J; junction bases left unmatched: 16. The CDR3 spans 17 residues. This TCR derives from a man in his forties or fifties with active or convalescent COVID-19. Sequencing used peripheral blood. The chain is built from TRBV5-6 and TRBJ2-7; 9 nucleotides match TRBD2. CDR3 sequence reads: CASSAGIRRGGMDEQYF. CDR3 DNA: TGTGCCAGCAGCGCCGGGATTAGGCGGGGGGGCATGGACGAGCAGTACTTC. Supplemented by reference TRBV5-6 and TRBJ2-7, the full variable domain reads DAGVTQSPTHLIKTRGQQVTLRCSPKSGHDTVSWYQQALGQGPQFIFQYYEEEERQRGNFPDRFSGHQFPNYSSELNVNALLLGDSALYLCASSAGIRRGGMDEQYFGPGTRLTVT.